The clone carrying this T cell receptor (beta chain) appeared a few times. Its antigen is not known. This table comes from immunoSEQ multiplex PCR, and its TCRdb copy is limited to in-frame clones, with some not included. Of approximately 4,000 clones in the sample, 78% were seen once. The data were taken from a study of high-grade serous ovarian cancer treatment subgroups. Study-wide background: Mean per sample: approximately 14,000 reads, just under 7,500 unique TCR beta rearrangements.

Overall study results and limits: TCR clonal relatedness correlated positively with neoantigen level. Tumors within one patient showed repertoire similarity of roughly 0.1 to 0.8.

The CDR3 covers 17 residues. Trimming removed 5 bases from V and 6 bases from J; junction bases left unmatched: 14. From germline, CDR1 is SGHTA and CDR2 FQGTGA. Tumor samples were taken before definitive surgery or chemotherapy. This clonotype was obtained from a human donor with high-grade serous ovarian cancer. The chain has TRBV7-3 and TRBJ2-1; 9 bases agree with TRBD2. Material for sequencing was tumor tissue. The CDR3 loop reads CASSPGGGGARGNEQFF. CDR3 bases: TGTGCCAGCAGCCCCGGGGGCGGGGGGGCCCGGGGCAATGAGCAGTTCTTC.